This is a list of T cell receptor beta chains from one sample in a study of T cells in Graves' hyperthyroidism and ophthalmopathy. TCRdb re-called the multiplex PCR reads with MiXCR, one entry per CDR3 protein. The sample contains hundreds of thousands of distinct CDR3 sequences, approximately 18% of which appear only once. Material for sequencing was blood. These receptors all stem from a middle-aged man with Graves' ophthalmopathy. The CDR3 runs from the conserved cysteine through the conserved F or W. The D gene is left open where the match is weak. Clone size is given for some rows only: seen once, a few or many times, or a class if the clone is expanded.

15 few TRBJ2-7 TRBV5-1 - CASSLGLTAAYEQYF TGCGCCAGCAGCTTGGGGTTGACGGCAGCCTACGAGCAGTACTTC
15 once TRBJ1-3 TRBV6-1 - CASSPLGRLENTIYF TGTGCCAGCAGTCCCCTGGGCCGCCTGGAAAACACCATATATTTT
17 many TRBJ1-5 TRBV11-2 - CASSLEGGGAQFWPQHF TGTGCCAGCAGCTTAGAGGGTGGGGGCGCCCAATTTTGGCCCCAGCATTTT
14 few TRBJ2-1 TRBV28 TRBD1 CAIPKGQGTDEQFF TGTGCCATCCCTAAAGGACAGGGGACAGATGAGCAGTTCTTC
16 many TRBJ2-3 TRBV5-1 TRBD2 CASRATSGTSTDTQYF TGCGCCAGCAGGGCCACTAGCGGGACTAGCACAGATACGCAGTATTTT
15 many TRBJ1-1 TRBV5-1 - CASSLDGADGTEAFF TGCGCCAGCAGCTTGGATGGGGCCGACGGCACTGAAGCTTTCTTT
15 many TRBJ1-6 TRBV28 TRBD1 CASSGVTMDRGTLHF TGTGCCAGCAGTGGGGTAACCATGGACAGGGGGACCCTCCACTTT
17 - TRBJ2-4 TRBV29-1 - CSVSLFGSGEGKNIQYF TGCAGCGTTTCTTTATTCGGGTCCGGGGAAGGCAAAAACATTCAGTACTTC
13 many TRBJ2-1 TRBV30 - CAWSVGSLNEQFF TGTGCCTGGAGTGTAGGGTCTCTCAATGAGCAGTTCTTC
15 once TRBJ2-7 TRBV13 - CASSLGTRAAYEQYF TGTGCCAGCAGCTTAGGGACCAGGGCAGCCTACGAGCAGTACTTC